Listed here is a single TCR beta chain. Here immunoSEQ multiplex PCR was the method, and the copy in TCRdb shows in-frame clones only, minus some. This repertoire shows around 84,000 clones, around 92% found once; its top ten account for less than 20%. The sample is drawn from a study of control samples from healthy donors and cancer patients. This CDR3 contains 13 residues. Germline V lookup: CDR1 KGHDR, CDR2 SFDVKD. V lost 2 bases and J lost 5, with 9 bases in between. Sample: blood. The origin of this receptor is a young man in good health. The chain uses TRBV24-1 and TRBJ2-7; D gene unclear. The CDR3 DNA follows: TGTGCCACCAGTGATTGGGTGGGCCACGAGCAGTACTTC. This sequence encodes CATSDWVGHEQYF.